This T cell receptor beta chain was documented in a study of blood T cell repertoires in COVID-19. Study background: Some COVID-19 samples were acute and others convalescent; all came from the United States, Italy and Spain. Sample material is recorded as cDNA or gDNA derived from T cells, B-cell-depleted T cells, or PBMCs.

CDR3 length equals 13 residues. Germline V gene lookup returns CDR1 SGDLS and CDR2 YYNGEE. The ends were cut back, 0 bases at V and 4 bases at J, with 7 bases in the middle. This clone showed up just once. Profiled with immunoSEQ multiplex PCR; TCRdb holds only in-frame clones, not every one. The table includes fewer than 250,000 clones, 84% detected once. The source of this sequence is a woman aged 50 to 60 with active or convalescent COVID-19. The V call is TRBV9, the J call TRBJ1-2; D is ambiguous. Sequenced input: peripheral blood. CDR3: CASSVDSRYGYTF. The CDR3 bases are TGTGCCAGCAGCGTAGATTCCCGCTATGGCTACACCTTC.